The T cell receptor beta chain described here comes from a study of vaccination and CD4 T cells after COVID-19 (dated by TCRdb to between 2021 and 2022). Broadly, across the study: Convalescent patients had a positive SARS-CoV-2 result on nasal swab PCR, and of these patients, under ten had mild disease and one had severe disease. The convalescent cohort included six males and four females, with two Hispanic individuals, seven Caucasians, two Asians and one multiracial person. Participants got two doses of the Pfizer-BioNTech BNT162b2 vaccine (n=8) or two doses of the Moderna mRNA-1273 vaccine (n=2). Post-COVID blood samples from convalescent patients were collected a median of approximately 100 days after diagnosis, with a range of 35 to 161 days. Post-vaccine blood samples were obtained a median of around 67 days after the second vaccine dose, with a range of roughly 14 to 241 days. Culture stimuli were overlapping spike peptide pools from SARS-CoV-2 and from the common cold coronaviruses HCoV-NL63, HCoV-OC43 and HCoV-229E. As controls, cultures received a CEFX viral epitope pool (the positive control), an HIV-1 Nef peptide pool (the negative control), or no peptide at all. The spike-specific CD4+ TCR repertoire was compared before and after mRNA vaccination in approximately 9 COVID-19 convalescent patients and several infection-naive healthy vaccine recipients. The paper as a whole reports these results and caveats: Of the vaccine-specific clones in convalescent patients, 304 of 307, or nearly all, reacted only to SARS-CoV-2 spike and did not cross-react with common cold coronaviruses. Only a relatively small number of convalescent patients were included in the study, and early timepoints following natural infection were not analyzed. Among convalescent patients, a median about 90% of the SARS-CoV-2-reactive clones seen after vaccination appeared only after vaccination, which suggests priming specific to the vaccine. The median number of SARS-CoV-2-reactive clonotypes rose from 20 to 25 after infection to roughly 38 after vaccination, but the change was not significant.

Reading from cysteine to phenylalanine, the CDR3 counts 17 amino acids. Of the read, only the CDR3 DNA is kept; its 51 bases are in frame from base 1. Trimming takes 7 bases from V and 5 bases from J, and the germline ends sit 26 bases apart. In the germline V gene, CDR1 corresponds to MNHEY and CDR2 to SVGEGT. The sample's treatment or condition label is to be understood as: roughly nine-day PBMC culture with coronavirus spike peptide pools or control peptides (ViraFEST assay). To expand antigen-specific T cells with peptide pools and then pick out the expanded clonotypes through TCR sequencing, the study relied on the ViraFEST assay. The convalescent patients' positive SARS-CoV-2 PCR tests fell between March and December 2020, which was before the Alpha, Beta and Delta variants emerged in the United States. Each well held two million PBMCs cultured with 9 to 10 ug/ml peptide pools in IMDM containing approximately 5% human AB serum and roughly 10 IU/ml IL-2. Half of the culture medium was replaced with fresh IL-2-containing medium on days 3 and 7. CD4+ T cells were isolated after less than twelve days of culture through negative selection using the EasySep CD4+ T cell isolation kit. Ficoll-Paque Plus gradient centrifugation was used to isolate PBMCs from whole blood, and the isolated PBMCs were then either used fresh or cryopreserved at -140C. Triplicate wells were generally used for each culture condition.

Comment on this clonotype: Its specific antigen is unknown. Base qualities are not at hand, and no much larger clone is one base apart.

The library was obtained by PCR. DNA from cultured CD4+ T cells underwent TCR sequencing with the Oncomine TCR Beta short-read assay at the Johns Hopkins FTIC core. The QIAamp micro DNA kit was used to extract genomic DNA from the cultured CD4+ T cells. Oncomine TCR Beta libraries from cultured CD4+ T cells were pooled using unique dual indexes and sequenced on an Illumina iSeq 100. In the paper's pipeline: Non-productive sequences were removed, and CDR3s that did not start with C, did not end with F or W, or were shorter than 7 amino acids were discarded. Antigen-specific clonotypes were identified using the MANAFEST web application through comparison of peptide-stimulated wells with reference and other culture wells. To be called positive, a clone needed an FDR below 0.05, an odds ratio above 5, and a productive frequency above 0.1% in at least two of three replicate wells. A clonotype was classed as cross-reactive if the clonotype showed significant expansion both in SARS-CoV-2 spike wells and in at least one common cold coronavirus spike condition. Similarity between CDR3 sequences was evaluated in R version 3.6.1 using Levenshtein distances (stringdist) and unrooted phylogenetic trees (ape). Through fastp at Q25 and MiXCR, TCRdb rebuilt clones from the public reads, retaining in-frame beta chains. A single entry per CDR3 protein holds the most common genes and DNA from its merged rows. The V and J calls, along with clone size, are taken from TCRdb and not from the paper's own processing. The sample yields roughly 12,000 distinct CDR3 sequences; approximately 58% were counted once. The ten largest clones represent approximately 10% of the sample.

This TCR was recovered from a human donor who had recovered from COVID-19. The receptor chain draws on TRBV6-2 or TRBV6-3 and TRBJ2-5; no D gene is confidently identified. This material consisted of CD4+ T cells from blood, cultured in vitro, taken before SARS-CoV-2 vaccination. In nucleotide form, the sequence is TGTGCCAGCAATGAGGTGGCGGTTAAATACCCCTGGGAGACCCAGTACTTC. Its protein reads: CASNEVAVKYPWETQYF.